This T cell receptor (beta chain) was recorded in a study of CD4 and CD8 cells across lung adenocarcinoma regions listed by TCRdb under 2018. Context from the whole study: The study compared tumor centers with tumor margins to examine intratumor heterogeneity of the T cell receptor repertoire.

Sequences MNHNS (CDR1) and SASEGT (CDR2) are obtained from the germline V gene. Its CDR3 holds 15 amino acids, cysteine through phenylalanine. Just the 45-base CDR3 DNA is kept, in frame starting at base 1. Concerning this clonotype: Its cognate antigen has yet to be identified. One end of the junction does not line up with germline, which may come from a read error.

Libraries were constructed by PCR. Sequencing instrument: HiSeq X Ten. TCRdb passed the public sequencing reads through fastp at Q25 and MiXCR, retaining productive beta sequences. Under each unique CDR3 protein, matching rows form one entry showing the most common genes and DNA. The sample profile shows around 20,000 distinct CDR3 sequences; 50% of them were found once. The leading ten clones occupy 34% of the sample. The donors were patients who had localized lung adenocarcinoma, which is a subtype of non-small cell lung cancer. The samples were taken from the margins of localized lung adenocarcinomas. For TCR repertoire analysis, CD8+ T cells taken from tumor tissue were profiled apart from CD4+ T cells.

Material: CD8+ T cells from the margin of a lung tumor. What the cell subset or site label conveys for this sample: tumor margin region. The chain was built from TRBV6-1 and TRBJ2-3; TRBD2 is a weak D gene call, 5 bases matching. The sequence was obtained from a male donor with lung adenocarcinoma. The CD4 and CD8 labels of this study may be unreliable. The CDR3 protein: CASALGGRAADTQYF. The nucleotide sequence is given as TGTGCCAGCGCCCTCGGCGGACGAGCGGCAGATACGCAGTACTTT.